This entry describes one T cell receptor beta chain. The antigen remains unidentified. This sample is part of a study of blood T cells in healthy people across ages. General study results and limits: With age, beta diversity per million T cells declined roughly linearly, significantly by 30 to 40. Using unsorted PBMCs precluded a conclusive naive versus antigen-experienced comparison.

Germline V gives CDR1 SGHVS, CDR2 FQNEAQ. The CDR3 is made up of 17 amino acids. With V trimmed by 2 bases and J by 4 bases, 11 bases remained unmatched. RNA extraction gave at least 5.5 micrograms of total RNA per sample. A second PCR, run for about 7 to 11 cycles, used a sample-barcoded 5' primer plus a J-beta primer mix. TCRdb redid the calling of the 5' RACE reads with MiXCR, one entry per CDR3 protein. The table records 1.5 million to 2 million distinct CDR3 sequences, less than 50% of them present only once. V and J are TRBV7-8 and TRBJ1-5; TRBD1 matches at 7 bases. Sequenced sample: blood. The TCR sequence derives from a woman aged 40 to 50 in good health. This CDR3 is CASSLRARDSINQPQHF. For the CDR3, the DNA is TGTGCCAGCAGCTTACGCGCCCGGGACAGTATTAATCAGCCCCAGCATTTT.